This T cell receptor (beta chain) was obtained from a study of shared clonotypes between healthy human individuals. The assay was carried out at the deep level. In the study's own analysis: Quality scores were absent from the junction-only immunoSEQ sequences, so filtering differed. Clones were read by immunoSEQ multiplex PCR, and TCRdb kept only the in-frame ones, dropping some. V, J and clone size were drawn from that table, and D and trimming were deduced from the DNA. The sample holds approximately 1,500,000 clones, about 98% seen once. The TCR was taken from a man under 40 in good health. Specimen: naive CD4+ T cells sorted from blood. Subset reported: CD45RA+ positively selected.

The CDR3 spells CASRSDRNSYNEQFF. The DNA for the CDR3 is TGTGCCAGCAGATCGGACAGAAACTCCTACAATGAGCAGTTCTTC. The genes are TRBV2 and TRBJ2-1; TRBD1 is a possible D gene (6 bases). The CDR3 spans 15 residues. V gave up 6 bases and J gave up 0 bases, with 12 bases separating them. Germline loops: CDR1 SNHLY, CDR2 FYNNEI.